This T cell receptor beta chain was found in a study of T cells after yellow fever vaccination. TCRdb redid the calling of the 5' RACE reads with MiXCR, one entry per CDR3 protein. The table lists roughly 30,000 distinct CDR3 sequences, around 5.8% of them singletons. This clonotype came up many times. The sample consisted of PBMCs, either bulk or a sorted T-cell subset (CD4+, CD8+, memory, or dextramer-sorted; not recorded which), taken on the day of the yellow fever booster vaccination. The clonotype originates from a man aged 25-45 years who received the YFV17D yellow fever vaccine.

DNA of the CDR3: TGTGCCAGTAGTCCCGGACAGGTCGCCGGGGAGCTGTTTTTT. Its translation is CASSPGQVAGELFF. The chain links TRBV19 to TRBJ2-2, with 7 bases identical to TRBD1. J was trimmed by 6 bases and V by 5 bases; bases with no gene match: 6. Germline CDR1 reads LNHDA; CDR2 reads SQIVND (reference sequence). The CDR3 consists of 14 residues.